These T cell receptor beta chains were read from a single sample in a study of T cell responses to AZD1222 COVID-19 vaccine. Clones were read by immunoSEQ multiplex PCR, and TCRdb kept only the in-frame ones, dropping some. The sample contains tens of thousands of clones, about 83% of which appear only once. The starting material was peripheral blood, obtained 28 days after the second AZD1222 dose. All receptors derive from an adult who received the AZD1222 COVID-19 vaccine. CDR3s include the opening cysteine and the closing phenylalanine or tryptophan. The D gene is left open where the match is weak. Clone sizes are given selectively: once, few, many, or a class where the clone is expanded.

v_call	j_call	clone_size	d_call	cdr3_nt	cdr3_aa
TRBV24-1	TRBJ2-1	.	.	TGTGCCACCAGTGAGAGAGCAAATGAGCAGTTCTTC	CATSERANEQFF
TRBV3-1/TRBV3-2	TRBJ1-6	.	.	TGTGCCAGCAGCCTAGAATACAGGAATTCACCCCTCCACTTT	CASSLEYRNSPLHF
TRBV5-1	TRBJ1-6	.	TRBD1	TGCGCCAGCAGACCCGGGACAGGGGGCTATTCACCCCTCCACTTT	CASRPGTGGYSPLHF
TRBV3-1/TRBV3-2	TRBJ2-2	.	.	TGTGCCAGCAGCCAAGATGGCGGCACCGGGGAGCTGTTTTTT	CASSQDGGTGELFF
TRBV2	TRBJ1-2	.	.	TGTGCCAGCAGCGTCCGGGGTGACTATGGCTACACCTTC	CASSVRGDYGYTF
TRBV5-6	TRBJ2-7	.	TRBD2	TGTGCCAGCAGCCGGGGACTATCGGGCGAGCAGTACTTC	CASSRGLSGEQYF
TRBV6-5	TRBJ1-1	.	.	TGTGCCAGCAGTTTAGGCTCGGGGGTAATCCGAGCTGAAGCTTTCTTT	CASSLGSGVIRAEAFF
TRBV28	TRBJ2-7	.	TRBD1	TGTGCCAGCAGTTCGACCGGGACAGGGGGATACGAGCAGTACTTC	CASSSTGTGGYEQYF
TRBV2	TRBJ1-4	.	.	TGTGCCAGCAGTGAAGGCCTAACCACAACTAATGAAAAACTGTTTTTT	CASSEGLTTTNEKLFF
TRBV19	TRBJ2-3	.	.	TGTGCCAGTACCCCAATTGGCACCACAGATACGCAGTATTTT	CASTPIGTTDTQYF
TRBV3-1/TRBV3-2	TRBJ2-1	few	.	TGTGCCAGCAGCCTCTTTGGGGGTATCAATGAGCAGTTCTTC	CASSLFGGINEQFF
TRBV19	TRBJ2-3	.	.	TGTGCCAGTAGTAACACAGGAACAGATACGCAGTATTTT	CASSNTGTDTQYF
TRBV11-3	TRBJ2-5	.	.	TGTGCCAGCAGCCTGACACCGGCGCCCCAGTACTTC	CASSLTPAPQYF
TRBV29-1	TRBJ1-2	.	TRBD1	TGCAGCGTCGAACAGGGGGCTGGTTATGGCTACACCTTC	CSVEQGAGYGYTF
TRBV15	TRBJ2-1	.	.	TGTGCCACCAGCAGGGACGCTCTAGAGGGCTTCATTGAGCAGTTCTTC	CATSRDALEGFIEQFF
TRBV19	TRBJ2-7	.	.	TGTGCCAGTAGTATCGGTAGGGGACCCTACGAGCAGTACTTC	CASSIGRGPYEQYF
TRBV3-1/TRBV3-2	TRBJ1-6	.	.	TGTGCCAGCAGCCAAGATCGGGCCGCTCGGTGGTCACCCCTCCACTTT	CASSQDRAARWSPLHF
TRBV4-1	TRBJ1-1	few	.	TGCGCCAGCAGTTCCGGAGACAGGCTAAACACTGAAGCTTTCTTT	CASSSGDRLNTEAFF
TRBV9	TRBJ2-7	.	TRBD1	TGTGCCAGCAGCGCTGACCAGGGACAGGGTGGCTACGAGCAGTACTTC	CASSADQGQGGYEQYF
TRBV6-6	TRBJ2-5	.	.	TGTGCCAGCAGTTCCTTCGGGGGCGCGGAGACCCAGTACTTC	CASSSFGGAETQYF
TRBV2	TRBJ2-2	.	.	TGTGCCAGCACCGAGGGTGGAATTAGGAACACCGGGGAGCTGTTTTTT	CASTEGGIRNTGELFF
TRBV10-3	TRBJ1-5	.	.	TGTGCCATCAGGGCGGACAATTGGGCTAATAGCAATCAGCCCCAGCATTTT	CAIRADNWANSNQPQHF
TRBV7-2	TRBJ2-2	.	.	TGTGCCAGCAGCTTAGGGGTGAACACCGGGGAGCTGTTTTTT	CASSLGVNTGELFF
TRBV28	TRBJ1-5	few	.	TGTGCCAGCAGTTACGACAGCGGCGGTCAGCCCCAGCATTTT	CASSYDSGGQPQHF
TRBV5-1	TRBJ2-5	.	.	TGCGCCAGCAGCTTATGGAAGGGCACCCGTGGGGAGACCCAGTACTTC	CASSLWKGTRGETQYF
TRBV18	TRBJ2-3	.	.	TGTGCCAGCTCACCAATGCCGTCCTCGGCGGGAGATACGCAGTATTTT	CASSPMPSSAGDTQYF
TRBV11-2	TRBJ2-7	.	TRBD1	TGTGCCAGCAGGAGGACAGGGGGTGCGACCTACGAGCAGTACTTC	CASRRTGGATYEQYF
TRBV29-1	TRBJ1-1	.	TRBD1	TGCAGCGTAGGACAGGGGGGCACTGAAGCTTTCTTT	CSVGQGGTEAFF
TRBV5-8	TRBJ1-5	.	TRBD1	TGTGCCAGCAGCTTGCTGGGACAGGGTGACGTTCTGGGCGAGCCCCAGCATTTT	CASSLLGQGDVLGEPQHF
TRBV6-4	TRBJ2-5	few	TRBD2	TGTGCCAGCAGTGCCCTAGGACTAGCGGTACAAGAGACCCAGTACTTC	CASSALGLAVQETQYF
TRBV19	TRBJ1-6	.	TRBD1	TGTGCCAGTAGTTCGACAGGGAATTCACCCCTCCACTTT	CASSSTGNSPLHF
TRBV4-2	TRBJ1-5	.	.	TGTGCCAGCAGCCAATTGGTTTATGATCGTCAGCCCCAGCATTTT	CASSQLVYDRQPQHF
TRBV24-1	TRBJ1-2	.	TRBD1	TGTGCCACCAGTGACGGACAGGGAGGCGGCTACACCTTC	CATSDGQGGGYTF
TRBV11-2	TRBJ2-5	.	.	TGTGCCAGCAGCACCCAAGAGACCCAGTACTTC	CASSTQETQYF
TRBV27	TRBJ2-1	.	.	TGTGCCAGCAGGCTCGGGGGCTCCTCCTACAATGAGCAGTTCTTC	CASRLGGSSYNEQFF
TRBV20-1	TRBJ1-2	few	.	TGCAGTGGAGACCCAGGGCATGGCTACACCTTC	CSGDPGHGYTF
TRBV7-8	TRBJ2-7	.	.	TGTGCCAGCAGCGAAAACAGGGAAAACGAGCAGTACTTC	CASSENRENEQYF
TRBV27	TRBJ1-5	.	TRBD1	TGTGCCAGCAGTTTCAGAGGGGGCGGTCAGCCCCAGCATTTT	CASSFRGGGQPQHF
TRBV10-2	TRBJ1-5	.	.	TGCGCCAGCAGTGAGCAGGGGAATCAGCCCCAGCATTTT	CASSEQGNQPQHF
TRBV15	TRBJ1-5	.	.	TGTGCCACCAGCAGAGTCCTAGATCAACAGGGAAGGTGGGCTCAGCCCCAGCATTTT	CATSRVLDQQGRWAQPQHF
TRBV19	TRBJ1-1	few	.	TGTGCCAGTAGTATGGTCCTACCCACCGGCGGGAACACTGAAGCTTTCTTT	CASSMVLPTGGNTEAFF
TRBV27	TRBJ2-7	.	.	TGTGCCAGTAACTACGAGCAGTACTTC	CASNYEQYF
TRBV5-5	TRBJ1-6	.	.	TGTGCCAGCAGCTTACAGGGAGATTCACCCCTCCACTTT	CASSLQGDSPLHF
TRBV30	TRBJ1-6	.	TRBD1	TGTGCCTGGGGTGGACAGGGAGGTTCACCCCTCCACTTT	CAWGGQGGSPLHF
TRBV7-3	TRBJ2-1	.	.	TGTGCCAGCAGCTTAACGATGGGGGCCGGGGCGGACAATGAGCAGTTCTTC	CASSLTMGAGADNEQFF
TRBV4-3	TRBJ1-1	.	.	TGCGCCAGCAGTGCACGGGAGGACACTGAAGCTTTCTTT	CASSAREDTEAFF